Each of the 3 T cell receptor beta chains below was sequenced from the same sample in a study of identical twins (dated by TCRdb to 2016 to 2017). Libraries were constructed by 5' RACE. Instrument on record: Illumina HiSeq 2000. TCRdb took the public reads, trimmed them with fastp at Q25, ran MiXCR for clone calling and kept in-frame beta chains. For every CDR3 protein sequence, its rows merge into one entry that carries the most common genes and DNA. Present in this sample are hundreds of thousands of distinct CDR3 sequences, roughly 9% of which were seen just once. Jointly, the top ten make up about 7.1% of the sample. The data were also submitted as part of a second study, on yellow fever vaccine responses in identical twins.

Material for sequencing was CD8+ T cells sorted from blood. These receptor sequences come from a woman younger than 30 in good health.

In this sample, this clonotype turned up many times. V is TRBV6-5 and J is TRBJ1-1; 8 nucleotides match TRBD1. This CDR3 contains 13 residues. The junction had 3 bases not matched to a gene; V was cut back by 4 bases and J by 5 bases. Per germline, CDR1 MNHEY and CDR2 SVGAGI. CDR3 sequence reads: CASSFTGGTEAFF. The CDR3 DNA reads TGTGCCAGCAGTTTTACAGGGGGGACTGAAGCTTTCTTT.

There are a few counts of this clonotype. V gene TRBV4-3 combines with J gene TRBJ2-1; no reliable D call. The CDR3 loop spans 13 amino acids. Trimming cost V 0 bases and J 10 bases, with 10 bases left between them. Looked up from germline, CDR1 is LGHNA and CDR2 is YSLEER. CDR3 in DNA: TGCGCCAGCAGCCAAGATGGGCTAGACGAGCAGTTCTTC. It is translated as CASSQDGLDEQFF.

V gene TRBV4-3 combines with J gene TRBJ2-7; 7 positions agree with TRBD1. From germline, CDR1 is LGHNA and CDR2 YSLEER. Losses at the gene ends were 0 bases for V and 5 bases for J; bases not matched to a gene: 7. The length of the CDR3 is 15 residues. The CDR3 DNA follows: TGCGCCAGCAGCCAAGAAGAGACAGGGCCGCACGAGCAGTACTTC. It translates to CASSQEETGPHEQYF.